The source of this TCR beta chain is a study of T cell responses to AZD1222 COVID-19 vaccine. As concerns this clone: Its antigen is currently unknown.

The CDR3 consists of 12 residues. With 5 bases removed from V and 1 base from J, the gap between germline ends came to 4 bases. Germline V gene sequence: CDR1 SGHNT, CDR2 YENEEA. The method was immunoSEQ multiplex PCR; TCRdb's version includes in-frame clones alone and lacks a portion of them. The sample shows around 110,000 clones, around 82% of them seen only once. Study-wide findings and caveats: Donors were chiefly white British, with a greater number of females, and clonal diversity was perhaps underestimated. There were repertoire samples only from the period after the peak T cell response.

This receptor was identified in an adult in good health. The V gene is TRBV11-3, the J gene TRBJ2-3; D remains ambiguous. Sequencing used peripheral blood, obtained on day 0 of AZD1222 vaccination. CDR3 DNA sequence: TGTGCCAGCAGCAGGGGCACAGATACGCAGTATTTT. Translated: CASSRGTDTQYF.